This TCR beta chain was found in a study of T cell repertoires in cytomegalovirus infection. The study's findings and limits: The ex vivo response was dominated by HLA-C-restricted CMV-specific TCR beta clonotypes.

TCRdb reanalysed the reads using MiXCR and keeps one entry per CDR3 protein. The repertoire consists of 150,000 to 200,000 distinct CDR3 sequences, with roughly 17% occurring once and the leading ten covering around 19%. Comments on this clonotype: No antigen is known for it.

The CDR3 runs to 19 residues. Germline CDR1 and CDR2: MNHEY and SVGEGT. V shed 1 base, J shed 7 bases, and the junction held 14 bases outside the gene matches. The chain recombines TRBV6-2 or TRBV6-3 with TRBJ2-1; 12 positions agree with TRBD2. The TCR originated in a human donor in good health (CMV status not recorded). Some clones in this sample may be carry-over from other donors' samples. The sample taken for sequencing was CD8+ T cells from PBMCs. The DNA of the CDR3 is TGTGCCAGCAGTTACTTAGGTCATCTAGCGGGAGGGCCGGAGAATGAGCAGTTCTTC. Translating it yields CASSYLGHLAGGPENEQFF.